Presented here are 31 T cell receptor beta chains from one specimen sequenced in a study of vaccination effects on CD4 cells after COVID-19. Assay used: immunoSEQ multiplex PCR; TCRdb lists only in-frame clones, some missing. This table holds approximately 30,000 clones, roughly 74% found once. Their cognate antigens are unknown. The ViraFEST assay expanded antigen-specific CD4+ T cells with viral peptide pools before sequencing. Investigators separated out CD4+ T cells once around nine days of culture had passed. The study found no prior SARS-CoV-2 infection in the vaccine recipients, who tested negative for nucleocapsid antibodies. This sample comprised CD4+ T cells from PBMCs cultured with HCoV-NL63 spike peptides, obtained before COVID-19 vaccination. The receptors were gathered from a human donor who received a COVID-19 vaccine.

The chain has TRBV4-2 and TRBJ2-1; TRBD2 matches at 8 bases. CDR1 is LGHNA, CDR2 YNFKEQ, per germline. The CDR3 covers 16 residues. V lost 5 bases to trimming and J lost 2 bases; unmatched junction nucleotides: 8. This chain's CDR3 is CASSRTSGGTYNEQFF. The CDR3 bases are TGTGCCAGCAGCAGAACGAGCGGGGGTACCTACAATGAGCAGTTCTTC.

This chain joins TRBV7-2 and TRBJ1-6; the D is unclear. Germline values: CDR1 SGHTA, CDR2 FQGNSA. This CDR3 contains 15 residues. Between the trimmed V and J ends, which lost 5 bases and 0 bases, there was a span of 8 bases. CDR3 bases: TGTGCCAGCAGCCTAGAGATCTCCTATAATTCACCCCTCCACTTT. This encodes CASSLEISYNSPLHF.

The rearrangement joins TRBV19 to TRBJ1-6, with D possibly being TRBD1 (6 bases). The germline gives CDR1 LNHDA, CDR2 SQIVND (reference sequence). The CDR3 runs to 16 residues. V lost 3 bases and J lost 7, with 16 bases in between. DNA of the CDR3: TGTGCCAGTAGTATCCTCCCGGGAAGGGGGAATTCACCCCTCCACTTT. Its protein is CASSILPGRGNSPLHF.

The chain links TRBV18 to TRBJ1-5, with D perhaps TRBD1 (6 bases). Trimming cost V 4 bases and J 7 bases, with 17 bases left between them. The CDR3 has 15 residues. Germline V gene sequence: CDR1 KGHSH, CDR2 LQKENI. The CDR3 here is CASSLSGGAGQPQHF. DNA for the CDR3: TGTGCCAGCTCACTTTCGGGGGGCGCGGGGCAGCCCCAGCATTTT.

The chain recombines TRBV5-4 with TRBJ2-7; the match to TRBD2 covers 11 bases. J gave up 0 bases and V 4 bases, and 3 bases lay outside the gene matches. The CDR3 sequence is 15 residues long. Germline V lookup: CDR1 SGHNT, CDR2 YYREEE (reference sequence). The CDR3 sequence is CASSRGLAVSYEQYF. CDR3 nucleotide sequence: TGTGCCAGCAGCAGGGGACTAGCGGTCTCCTACGAGCAGTACTTC.

The V call is TRBV7-9, the J call TRBJ1-2; possibly TRBD1 for D (5 bases). Germline V gene data show CDR1 as SEHNR and CDR2 as FQNEAQ (reference sequence). The V gene lost 6 bases and the J gene lost 8 bases, with 13 bases spanning the gap. The CDR3 is 12 residues long. The CDR3 DNA reads TGTGCCAGCAGGCGGGGGGGAGACGGCTACACCTTC. Residues: CASRRGGDGYTF. The whole variable domain, filled in from reference TRBV7-9 and TRBJ1-2, reads DTGVSQNPRHKITKRGQNVTFRCDPISEHNRLYWYRQTLGQGPEFLTYFQNEAQLEKSRLLSDRFSAERPKGSFSTLEIQRTEQGDSAMYLCASRRGGDGYTFGSGTRLTVV.

The V call is TRBV11-2, the J call TRBJ2-4; 7 bases match TRBD1. V was pared by 1 base and J by 5 bases, with 8 bases of the junction left unmatched. The CDR3 extends over 16 amino acids. Per germline, CDR1 SGHAT and CDR2 FQNNGV. In DNA, the CDR3 is TGTGCCAGCAGCTTAGCCCCCGGGACAGTCGAAAACATTCAGTACTTC. This codes for CASSLAPGTVENIQYF.

The V and J genes are TRBV5-4 and TRBJ1-2; D uncertain. From germline, CDR1 is SGHNT and CDR2 YYREEE (reference sequence). Between the trimmed V and J ends, which lost 4 bases and 0 bases, there was a span of 13 bases. This CDR3 has 15 residues. Here the CDR3 reads CASSPGSATNYGYTF. CDR3 nucleotides: TGTGCCAGCAGCCCAGGATCAGCTACTAACTATGGCTACACCTTC.

The V call is TRBV3-1 (or the pseudogene TRBV3-2), the J call TRBJ2-1; D is undetermined. Germline V gene data show CDR1 as LGHDT and CDR2 as YNNKEL (reference sequence). This CDR3 has 14 residues. Trimming removed 1 base from V and 1 base from J, with 5 bases in between. CDR3 DNA: TGTGCCAGCAGCCAAGCGGCTTCCTACAATGAGCAGTTCTTC. It codes for CASSQAASYNEQFF.

The rearrangement links TRBV7-9 to TRBJ2-3, with D unclear. Germline CDR1 is SEHNR and CDR2 is FQNEAQ (reference sequence). The CDR3 contains 13 residues. Between the trimmed V and J ends, which lost 3 bases and 6 bases, there was a span of 10 bases. CDR3 DNA: TGTGCCAGCAGCTTTGATCGCCTTGATACGCAGTATTTT. Amino acid sequence: CASSFDRLDTQYF.

The CDR3 DNA sequence: TGTGCCAGCAGCTTGGACATGAGCTATGGCTACACCTTC. Amino acid sequence: CASSLDMSYGYTF. The rearrangement uses TRBV7-2 and TRBJ1-2; D is possibly TRBD1 (5 bases). CDR1 is SGHTA and CDR2 is FQGNSA in the germline V gene. Trimming took off 3 bases at V and 4 bases at J, with 9 bases between the two ends. The CDR3 is 13 amino acids.

The V gene is TRBV30, the J gene TRBJ2-2; 8 bases agree with TRBD2. The CDR3 runs 15 residues. CDR1 is GTSNPN and CDR2 is SVGIG in the germline V gene (reference sequence). Trimming removed 0 bases from V and 6 bases from J; junction bases left unmatched: 6. Written as DNA, the CDR3 is TGTGCCTGGAGTGTCTCTAGCGGGTTCTCCGGGGAGCTGTTTTTT. It yields the protein CAWSVSSGFSGELFF.

This clone was seen only once. The V gene is TRBV7-8, the J gene TRBJ2-4, with TRBD1 as a possible D gene (7 bases). The CDR3 covers 13 residues. Trimming cost V 5 bases and J 11 bases, with 16 bases left between them. Germline-derived CDR1 and CDR2 are SGHVS and FQNEAQ. This chain's CDR3 is CASSPRGDGLQYF. CDR3 coding DNA: TGTGCCAGCAGCCCCAGGGGGGACGGCCTTCAGTACTTC.

V gene TRBV6-4 combines with J gene TRBJ2-3; possibly TRBD2 for D (5 bases). The ends were cut back, 2 bases at V and 4 bases at J, with 10 bases in the middle. CDR3 length: 14 amino acids. Germline CDR1 MRHNA, CDR2 SNTAGT. CDR3 sequence (DNA): TGTGCCAGCAGTGACCGAACGGAGGCAGATACGCAGTATTTT. Its protein product is CASSDRTEADTQYF.

The J gene is TRBJ2-7, the V gene TRBV19; 8 bases are a match to TRBD1. Germline V gene sequence: CDR1 LNHDA, CDR2 SQIVND (reference sequence). The junction had 13 bases not matched to a gene; V was cut back by 7 bases and J by 5 bases. This CDR3 contains 15 residues. CDR3: CASTQNWGTGDEQYF. CDR3 bases: TGTGCCAGTACCCAAAATTGGGGGACAGGTGACGAGCAGTACTTC.

The V and J genes are TRBV3-1 (or the pseudogene TRBV3-2) and TRBJ2-1; D is unclear. Germline-derived CDR1 and CDR2 are LGHDT and YNNKEL (reference sequence). This CDR3 has 14 residues. V was trimmed by 1 base and J by 8 bases, leaving 12 bases between them. The CDR3 region is CASSQANRADEQFF. The CDR3 bases are TGTGCCAGCAGCCAAGCGAATAGGGCGGATGAGCAGTTCTTC.

The J gene is TRBJ1-5, the V gene TRBV28; D unclear. V was pared by 5 bases and J by 8 bases, with 13 bases between. The CDR3 contains 13 residues. Germline lookup yields CDR1 MDHEN and CDR2 SYDVKM. The DNA of the CDR3 is TGTGCCAGCAGTCCACTAGCAAGGGAGCCCCAGCATTTT. Amino acid sequence: CASSPLAREPQHF.

This chain uses TRBV28 with TRBJ2-7; D uncertain. Germline CDR1 and CDR2: MDHEN and SYDVKM. V lost 6 bases and J lost 3, with 6 bases in between. The CDR3 spans 11 residues. The CDR3 spells CASRTVYEQYF. In DNA form, the CDR3 reads TGTGCCAGCAGAACGGTCTACGAGCAGTACTTC.

This clone has more than one count but fewer than ten. The J gene is TRBJ2-7, the V gene TRBV5-1, with D unresolved. V lost 2 bases, J lost 4 bases, and 4 bases lay in between. Germline CDR1 reads SGHRS; CDR2 reads YFSETQ. The CDR3 extends over 11 amino acids. The chain's CDR3 is CASSFLYEQYF. Here the CDR3 DNA reads TGCGCCAGCAGCTTCTTATACGAGCAGTACTTC.

The V and J genes are TRBV30 and TRBJ1-1; tentative D call: TRBD1 (5 bases). V lost 0 bases and J lost 3, with 20 bases in between. The CDR3 consists of 17 residues. Per the germline V gene, CDR1 is GTSNPN and CDR2 is SVGIG (reference sequence). The CDR3 nucleotides are TGTGCCTGGAGTGTAGGTCGGGTCAGGCAGGGAGACACTGAAGCTTTCTTT. Its translation is CAWSVGRVRQGDTEAFF. Looking up the rest from reference TRBV30 and TRBJ1-1 gives the full variable domain: SQTIHQWPATLVQPVGSPLSLECTVEGTSNPNLYWYRQAAGRGLQLLFYSVGIGQISSEVPQNLSASRPQDRQFILSSKKLLLSDSGFYLCAWSVGRVRQGDTEAFFGQGTRLTVV.

CDR3 DNA: TGTGCCAGCAGCCGCCCAGCCTCTGGAAACACCATATATTTT. Protein sequence: CASSRPASGNTIYF. The V and J genes are TRBV5-6 and TRBJ1-3, with D hard to call. This CDR3 spans 14 amino acids. Germline loops: CDR1 SGHDT, CDR2 YYEEEE. V was shortened by 4 bases and J by 0 bases, with 8 bases between the two germline ends. Looking up the rest from reference TRBV5-6 and TRBJ1-3 gives the full variable domain: DAGVTQSPTHLIKTRGQQVTLRCSPKSGHDTVSWYQQALGQGPQFIFQYYEEEERQRGNFPDRFSGHQFPNYSSELNVNALLLGDSALYLCASSRPASGNTIYFGEGSWLTVV.

The gene calls are TRBV7-2 and TRBJ2-7; 8 bases agree with TRBD1. CDR1 is SGHTA, CDR2 FQGNSA, per germline. V gave up 0 bases and J gave up 4 bases; unmatched junction bases: 5. This CDR3 region has 15 residues. This CDR3 reads CASSLAGTGVYEQYF. The CDR3 nucleotides read TGTGCCAGCAGCTTAGCCGGGACAGGTGTTTACGAGCAGTACTTC.

The chain joins TRBV2 to TRBJ2-7; D remains unclear. CDR3 length: 13 amino acids. Germline V lookup: CDR1 SNHLY, CDR2 FYNNEI. V shed 8 bases and J shed 4 bases, with 15 bases lying between them. The CDR3 reads CASSSGIGYEQYF. For the CDR3, the DNA is TGTGCCAGCTCCTCAGGAATAGGGTACGAGCAGTACTTC. The variable domain in full, completed from reference TRBV2 and TRBJ2-7, reads EPEVTQTPSHQVTQMGQEVILRCVPISNHLYFYWYRQILGQKVEFLVSFYNNEISEKSEIFDDQFSVERPDGSNFTLKIRSTKLEDSAMYFCASSSGIGYEQYFGPGTRLTVT.

CDR3 sequence reads: CASSLASGEWADTQYF. The CDR3 nucleotides read TGTGCCAGCAGCTTAGCGAGTGGGGAGTGGGCAGATACGCAGTATTTT. V is TRBV7-9 and J is TRBJ2-3; tentative D call: TRBD2 (5 bases). Germline CDR1 reads SEHNR; CDR2 reads FQNEAQ (reference sequence). The CDR3 spans 16 residues. The V and J ends lost 0 bases and 4 bases respectively, with 14 bases between them.

The rearrangement joins TRBV5-1 to TRBJ1-2; TRBD1 is a possible D gene (5 bases). The CDR3 is 14 residues long. Germline V CDR1 and CDR2: SGHRS, YFSETQ. Trimming shortened V by 4 bases and J by 3 bases, and 13 bases separated the two germline ends. The CDR3 spells CASSGSGMDYGYTF. The CDR3 nucleotides are TGCGCCAGCAGCGGATCAGGGATGGACTATGGCTACACCTTC.

For the CDR3, the DNA is TGCGCCAGCAGTGCGGGGGAGTGGTCTTACGAGCAGTACTTC. Its protein product is CASSAGEWSYEQYF. The chain carries TRBV5-1 and TRBJ2-7; 7 bases align to TRBD2. J lost 4 bases, V lost 5 bases, and 9 bases had no gene match. This CDR3 has 14 residues. Germline V gene sequence: CDR1 SGHRS, CDR2 YFSETQ.

The gene calls are TRBV30 and TRBJ2-5, with D tentatively TRBD1 or TRBD2 (6 bases each). This CDR3 has 18 residues. Trimming pared 0 bases from V and 2 bases from J, leaving 22 bases between. Germline V lookup: CDR1 GTSNPN, CDR2 SVGIG (reference sequence). CDR3 DNA sequence: TGTGCCTGGAGTGTACCCAGACTAGATTGGGGGGCGCAAGAGACCCAGTACTTC. Its translation is CAWSVPRLDWGAQETQYF.

The J gene is TRBJ1-2, the V gene TRBV24-1, with a tentative D call TRBD1 (6 bases). Germline loops: CDR1 KGHDR, CDR2 SFDVKD. The CDR3 length is 15 residues. With 5 bases removed from V and 0 bases from J, the gap between germline ends came to 12 bases. The CDR3 DNA follows: TGTGCCACCAGTGGCCGACAGGATACTAACTATGGCTACACCTTC. Amino acid sequence: CATSGRQDTNYGYTF.

The chain carries TRBV30 and TRBJ1-3, with 10 bases lining up with TRBD1. CDR1 and CDR2 from the germline V gene are GTSNPN and SVGIG (reference sequence). V dropped 5 bases and J dropped 4; count of bases not matched to a gene: 8. The CDR3 is 15 amino acids. CDR3 amino acids: CAWALGTGAGNTIYF. CDR3 nucleotide sequence: TGTGCCTGGGCCCTGGGGACAGGGGCCGGAAACACCATATATTTT.

This chain connects TRBV3-1 (or the pseudogene TRBV3-2) to TRBJ2-2; D is unclear. V lost 2 bases, J lost 2 bases, and 6 bases lay in between. CDR3 length: 14 residues. The V gene's germline CDR1 is LGHDT and CDR2 YNNKEL (reference sequence). The DNA for the CDR3 is TGTGCCAGCAGCCAACCGAGTAACACCGGGGAGCTGTTTTTT. This encodes CASSQPSNTGELFF.

This rearrangement joins TRBV3-1 (or the pseudogene TRBV3-2) to TRBJ2-3, with 7 bases matching TRBD2. The ends lost 1 base at V and 6 bases at J; junction bases unmatched: 7. The CDR3 loop spans 15 amino acids. Germline CDR1 and CDR2: LGHDT and YNNKEL (reference sequence). The CDR3 loop reads CASSQGTRDGDTQYF. The CDR3 DNA reads TGTGCCAGCAGCCAAGGGACTAGGGACGGGGATACGCAGTATTTT.